A single sample is the source of the 19 T cell receptor beta chains below, sequenced in a study of cytomegalovirus exposure and HLA in healthy donors. Assay: immunoSEQ multiplex PCR; the TCRdb copy retains only in-frame clones and omits some. Among about 110,000 clones listed, roughly nine tenths were seen once. Sequenced sample: PBMCs. These receptor sequences come from a young woman in good health and CMV-seronegative.

The V gene is TRBV2, the J gene TRBJ2-1; 10 nucleotides match TRBD1. The CDR3 has 15 residues. Unmatched junction bases numbered 4, after V lost 3 bases and J lost 5 bases. Germline values: CDR1 SNHLY, CDR2 FYNNEI. The CDR3 here is CASSDVGQGNNEQFF. The CDR3 DNA reads as TGTGCCAGCAGTGATGTGGGACAGGGGAACAATGAGCAGTTCTTC.

V is TRBV7-6 and J is TRBJ2-1, with D unresolved. Trimming stripped 1 base from V and 3 bases from J, with 7 bases between. CDR1 and CDR2 from the germline V gene are SGHVS and FNYEAQ. The CDR3 totals 14 residues. Here the CDR3 DNA reads TGTGCCAGCAGCTTAGTCCCGGGCTACAATGAGCAGTTCTTC. Translating gives CASSLVPGYNEQFF.

The genes are TRBV28 and TRBJ2-1, with 8 positions matching TRBD1. Trimming at V came to 4 bases and at J to 15 bases, leaving 5 bases not matched to a gene. The germline gives CDR1 MDHEN, CDR2 SYDVKM. This CDR3 region has 11 residues. CDR3 nucleotides: TGTGCCAGCAGTTCCCGGGACAGGCGGTTCTTC. Protein: CASSSRDRRFF. The variable domain in full, completed from reference TRBV28 and TRBJ2-1, reads DVKVTQSSRYLVKRTGEKVFLECVQDMDHENMFWYRQDPGLGLRLIYFSYDVKMKEKGDIPEGYSVSREKKERFSLILESASTNQTSMYLCASSSRDRRFFGPGTRLTVL.

This chain connects TRBV7-2 to TRBJ1-3; the match to TRBD1 covers 7 bases. The CDR3 consists of 15 residues. CDR1 is SGHTA, CDR2 FQGNSA, per germline. The J segment lost 4 bases and the V segment lost 5 bases, leaving 8 bases of the junction unmatched. The CDR3, as DNA: TGTGCCAGCAGCCCCCAGACAGGGAGAGGAAACACCATATATTTT. Translated: CASSPQTGRGNTIYF.

The rearrangement joins TRBV4-3 to TRBJ1-1, with a weak D call TRBD1 (5 bases). The CDR3 runs to 15 residues. V was pared by 1 base and J by 1 base, with 10 bases between. CDR1 and CDR2 (germline): LGHNA, YSLEER. CDR3 region: CASSQGVRANTEAFF. CDR3 nucleotide sequence: TGCGCCAGCAGCCAAGGGGTCAGGGCGAACACTGAAGCTTTCTTT.

This clone came up a few times. The chain has TRBV30 and TRBJ1-5, with D tentatively TRBD1 (5 bases). The V and J ends lost 2 bases and 4 bases respectively, with 15 bases between them. The CDR3 spans 15 residues. Germline CDR1 and CDR2: GTSNPN and SVGIG (reference sequence). For the CDR3, the DNA is TGTGCCTGGAGTCCAGCCGGACGGGGGAATCAGCCCCAGCATTTT. Encoded protein: CAWSPAGRGNQPQHF. Looking up the rest from reference TRBV30 and TRBJ1-5 gives the full variable domain: SQTIHQWPATLVQPVGSPLSLECTVEGTSNPNLYWYRQAAGRGLQLLFYSVGIGQISSEVPQNLSASRPQDRQFILSSKKLLLSDSGFYLCAWSPAGRGNQPQHFGDGTRLSIL.

CDR3 bases: TGTGCCAGCAGCCTATCAGCGGTGGGAGTGGGAGAGACCCAGTACTTC. Translation: CASSLSAVGVGETQYF. The V gene is TRBV7-2, the J gene TRBJ2-5, with D possibly matching TRBD2 (5 bases). Between the trimmed V and J ends, which lost 5 bases and 4 bases, there was a span of 20 bases. The CDR3 sequence is 16 residues long. The V gene's germline CDR1 is SGHTA and CDR2 FQGNSA.

This sequence joins TRBV7-2 and TRBJ2-1; 9 nucleotides agree with TRBD2. This CDR3 contains 16 residues. V lost 2 bases to trimming and J lost 7 bases; unmatched junction nucleotides: 9. Germline V gives CDR1 SGHTA, CDR2 FQGNSA. CDR3 in DNA: TGTGCCAGCAGCTTACAACCCAGCGGGGGGTCAAATGAGCAGTTCTTC. Encoded protein: CASSLQPSGGSNEQFF.

This clone showed up just a few times. This chain connects TRBV7-8 to TRBJ2-7, with D possibly matching TRBD1 (6 bases). Germline V CDR1 and CDR2: SGHVS, FQNEAQ. Trimming took off 4 bases at V and 4 bases at J, with 11 bases between the two ends. This CDR3 is built from 13 residues. The CDR3, as DNA: TGTGCCAGCAGCTCGGGACATGCTTACGAGCAGTACTTC. Translation gives CASSSGHAYEQYF. Full variable domain (remainder filled in from reference TRBV7-8 and TRBJ2-7): GAGVSQSPRYKVAKRGQDVALRCDPISGHVSLFWYQQALGQGPEFLTYFQNEAQLDKSGLPSDRFFAERPEGSVSTLKIQRTQQEDSAVYLCASSSGHAYEQYFGPGTRLTVT.

V usage is TRBV7-8 and J usage is TRBJ2-2; TRBD2 matches 9 bases. V trimming: 3 bases; J trimming: 0 bases; junction bases outside the gene matches: 2. The CDR3 runs to 16 residues. The germline CDR1 and CDR2 sequences are SGHVS and FQNEAQ. The CDR3 nucleotides read TGTGCCAGCAGCTTCGCGGGAGGGCCGAACACCGGGGAGCTGTTTTTT. It encodes CASSFAGGPNTGELFF. Drawing the rest from reference TRBV7-8 and TRBJ2-2, the complete variable domain is GAGVSQSPRYKVAKRGQDVALRCDPISGHVSLFWYQQALGQGPEFLTYFQNEAQLDKSGLPSDRFFAERPEGSVSTLKIQRTQQEDSAVYLCASSFAGGPNTGELFFGEGSRLTVL.

The chain combines TRBV23-1 with TRBJ2-5, with 9 bases matching TRBD1. TRBV23-1 is annotated as an ORF whose role is uncertain. The CDR3 consists of 18 residues. With V trimmed by 3 bases and J by 4 bases, 15 bases remained unmatched. DNA for the CDR3: TGCGCCAGCAGTCAGCCTCACAGGGGGCGCGGATGTGTAGAGACCCAGTACTTC. Its protein is CASSQPHRGRGCVETQYF.

This rearrangement joins TRBV5-4 to TRBJ2-5, with 10 bases lining up with TRBD2. V shed 4 bases and J 3 bases; nucleotides not matched to a gene: 0. The CDR3 has 13 residues. From germline, CDR1 is SGHNT and CDR2 YYREEE (reference sequence). The CDR3 region is CASSSGGEETQYF. CDR3 in DNA: TGTGCCAGCAGCAGCGGGGGGGAAGAGACCCAGTACTTC.

This rearrangement joins TRBV27 to TRBJ1-2; tentative D call: TRBD1 (5 bases). V lost 6 bases, J lost 0 bases, and 11 bases lay in between. Per germline, CDR1 MNHEY and CDR2 SMNVEV (reference sequence). This CDR3 contains 14 residues. The CDR3 reads CASSRWGSNYGYTF. DNA for the CDR3: TGTGCCAGCAGCCGGTGGGGCTCTAACTATGGCTACACCTTC.

The V gene is TRBV28, the J gene TRBJ1-2; no clear D. The CDR3 extends over 15 amino acids. Trimming removed 10 bases from V and 4 bases from J, with 22 bases in between. Germline V lookup: CDR1 MDHEN, CDR2 SYDVKM. The CDR3 DNA is TGTGCCACCACTTCGGTGAGGGTTCATCTCTATGGCTACACCTTC. It is translated as CATTSVRVHLYGYTF.

The J gene is TRBJ2-4, the V gene TRBV5-6; TRBD2 might be the D (7 bases). Germline values: CDR1 SGHDT, CDR2 YYEEEE. The V and J ends lost 3 bases and 5 bases respectively, with 9 bases between them. The CDR3 runs 13 residues. CDR3 nucleotide sequence: TGTGCCAGCAGCTGGGAGGGGGAAAACATTCAGTACTTC. This translates into CASSWEGENIQYF.

The V and J genes are TRBV5-1 and TRBJ1-6; 9 bases are a match to TRBD1. This CDR3 comprises 16 residues. The germline CDR1 and CDR2 sequences are SGHRS and YFSETQ. Trimming took 0 bases from V and 5 from J; bases not matched to a gene: 3. This CDR3 reads CASSLDGQGNNSPLHF. DNA for the CDR3: TGCGCCAGCAGCTTGGACGGACAGGGGAATAATTCACCCCTCCACTTT. Together with reference TRBV5-1 and TRBJ1-6, the CDR3 gives the full variable domain: KAGVTQTPRYLIKTRGQQVTLSCSPISGHRSVSWYQQTPGQGLQFLFEYFSETQRNKGNFPGRFSGRQFSNSRSEMNVSTLELGDSALYLCASSLDGQGNNSPLHFGNGTRLTVT.

This clone was recorded once. V usage is TRBV27 and J usage is TRBJ2-3, with no clear D. The CDR3 extends over 12 amino acids. Trimming stripped 5 bases from V and 0 bases from J, with 3 bases between. Per germline, CDR1 MNHEY and CDR2 SMNVEV (reference sequence). The CDR3 sequence: CASSPSTDTQYF. DNA of the CDR3: TGTGCCAGCAGTCCAAGCACAGATACGCAGTATTTT.

The V call is TRBV7-2, the J call TRBJ2-7; D possibly corresponds to TRBD2 (6 bases). Germline values: CDR1 SGHTA, CDR2 FQGNSA. V shed 2 bases and J shed 4 bases, with 15 bases lying between them. There are 15 residues in the CDR3. The CDR3 loop reads CASSLNGGQRYEQYF. The CDR3 region has the DNA TGTGCCAGCAGCTTAAATGGAGGGCAGCGGTACGAGCAGTACTTC.

The chain has TRBV9 and TRBJ2-7; 11 bases align to TRBD2. From germline, CDR1 is SGDLS and CDR2 YYNGEE. The trim removed 3 bases at V and 4 bases at J, leaving 3 bases unmatched. CDR3 length: 14 amino acids. The CDR3 reads CASSARTSGYEQYF. The CDR3 region has the DNA TGTGCCAGCAGCGCCCGGACTAGCGGGTACGAGCAGTACTTC.